Below, 19 T cell receptor beta chains from the same sample are listed, as sequenced in a study of blood T cell repertoires in COVID-19. Profiling relied on immunoSEQ multiplex PCR, and the TCRdb table lists in-frame clones only, not all of them. The sample lists around 30,000 clones, around 96% seen once, with 4% to 5% in the top ten. The sequenced sample consisted of peripheral blood. The receptors shown here come from a human donor with active COVID-19. The donor label of this sample is uncertain.

This sequence joins TRBV24-1 and TRBJ2-5; 7 bases match TRBD1. CDR1 KGHDR and CDR2 SFDVKD come from the germline V gene. The CDR3 extends over 13 amino acids. The V gene end was trimmed by 12 bases and the J gene end by 2 bases; junction bases not matched to a gene: 8. The CDR3 here is CASSGTVQETQYF. The CDR3 DNA sequence: TGTGCCTCATCCGGGACAGTACAAGAGACCCAGTACTTC.

This clone was observed once. The J gene is TRBJ2-5, the V gene TRBV6-5; 12 nucleotides align to TRBD2. Germline CDR1 MNHEY, CDR2 SVGAGI. This CDR3 spans 15 amino acids. The ends lost 2 bases at V and 4 bases at J; junction bases unmatched: 2. For the CDR3, the DNA is TGTGCCAGCAGTTACACGACTAGCGGGGGAGAGACCCAGTACTTC. It encodes CASSYTTSGGETQYF.

The CDR3 protein is CASREGNSPLHF. In nucleotides, the CDR3 is TGTGCCAGCAGAGAGGGTAATTCACCCCTCCACTTT. The chain employs TRBV12-3 or TRBV12-4 and TRBJ1-6; D remains unclear. Trimming took off 6 bases at V and 6 bases at J, with 6 bases between the two ends. This CDR3 spans 12 amino acids.

V and J are TRBV6-5 and TRBJ1-2; no clear D. This CDR3 contains 12 residues. Trimming removed 8 bases from V and 2 bases from J, with 9 bases in between. Germline V CDR1 and CDR2: MNHEY, SVGAGI. The CDR3 loop reads CASVTGNYGYTF. CDR3 sequence (DNA): TGTGCCAGCGTGACGGGGAACTATGGCTACACCTTC.

The rearrangement links TRBV7-2 to TRBJ2-7, with 7 bases aligning to TRBD2. Germline lookup yields CDR1 SGHTA and CDR2 FQGNSA. CDR3 length: 14 residues. The V segment lost 7 bases and the J segment 1 base; nucleotides outside the gene matches: 7. This chain's CDR3 is CASKRREKSYEQYF. The CDR3 region has the DNA TGTGCCAGCAAGAGGCGGGAGAAGTCCTACGAGCAGTACTTC.

The chain is built from TRBV11-2 and TRBJ1-1, with 11 bases aligning to TRBD1. The junction had 8 bases not matched to a gene; V was cut back by 5 bases and J by 3 bases. From germline, CDR1 is SGHAT and CDR2 FQNNGV. There are 16 residues in the CDR3. The CDR3 DNA reads as TGTGCCAGCAGCCTCGGGACAGGGGGTTCTGACACTGAAGCTTTCTTT. Translated: CASSLGTGGSDTEAFF.

V and J are TRBV28 and TRBJ1-2; the D gene is possibly TRBD1 (6 bases). Germline V lookup: CDR1 MDHEN, CDR2 SYDVKM. Trimming took off 6 bases at V and 11 bases at J, with 19 bases between the two ends. This CDR3 contains 13 residues. For the CDR3, the DNA is TGTGCCAGCAGCGAGGGGGGGGCCCAGGGATACACCTTC. This translates into CASSEGGAQGYTF.

The V call is TRBV5-1, the J call TRBJ2-7; perhaps TRBD2 as D (5 bases). CDR3 size: 18 residues. Deletions cut 7 bases from V and 3 bases from J, with 29 bases between. Germline lookup yields CDR1 SGHRS and CDR2 YFSETQ. The CDR3 loop is CASPHVERRISRGYEQYF. The CDR3 DNA sequence: TGCGCCAGCCCCCATGTGGAGCGTAGGATTTCACGGGGCTACGAGCAGTACTTC.

The J gene is TRBJ1-4, the V gene TRBV5-4, with D perhaps TRBD1 (5 bases). CDR3 size: 16 residues. The germline V gene has CDR1 SGHNT and CDR2 YYREEE (reference sequence). The ends were cut back, 0 bases at V and 3 bases at J, with 12 bases in the middle. CDR3 sequence (DNA): TGTGCCAGCAGCTTGGGCAAGTTGGGGCCTAATGAAAAACTGTTTTTT. Translation gives CASSLGKLGPNEKLFF.

CDR3 bases: TGTGCCAGCAGCTTAAGCCCGGGACAGGGTCCAAACACCATATATTTT. Protein product: CASSLSPGQGPNTIYF. The J gene is TRBJ1-3, the V gene TRBV7-2; 9 bases map to TRBD1. The CDR3 extends over 16 amino acids. The germline V gene encodes CDR1 SGHTA and CDR2 FQGNSA. V dropped 2 bases and J dropped 6; count of bases not matched to a gene: 8.

In DNA, the CDR3 is TGTGCCAGCGTAGGGTTGTCGGACAAAACCTACGAGCAGTACTTC. Translating gives CASVGLSDKTYEQYF. The chain joins TRBV28 to TRBJ2-7; D may be TRBD1 (5 bases). In germline, CDR1 is MDHEN, CDR2 SYDVKM. The CDR3 length is 15 residues. The V end was cut by 8 bases, the J end by 2 bases, with 19 bases between.

The chain links TRBV14 to TRBJ2-3, with 10 bases that match TRBD2. V gave up 4 bases and J gave up 7 bases; unmatched junction bases: 11. CDR1 and CDR2 (germline): SGHDN, FVKESK. There are 16 residues in the CDR3. The CDR3 nucleotides read TGTGCCAGCAGCCTCCTCAGCGGGAGGGCCGGGAATACGCAGTATTTT. Amino acids: CASSLLSGRAGNTQYF.

The rearrangement joins TRBV6-6 to TRBJ1-2, with D perhaps matching TRBD1 (6 bases). Germline CDR1 is MNHNY and CDR2 is SVGAGI (reference sequence). The CDR3 sequence is 15 residues long. Trimming stripped 0 bases from V and 1 base from J, with 9 bases between. As DNA, the CDR3 is TGTGCCAGCAGTTACTCATTACAGGGTAACTATGGCTACACCTTC. Encoded protein: CASSYSLQGNYGYTF.

The J gene is TRBJ1-1, the V gene TRBV2; tentatively, D is TRBD1 (5 bases). The length of the CDR3 is 12 residues. The V gene's germline CDR1 is SNHLY and CDR2 FYNNEI. Trimming removed 6 bases from V and 3 bases from J, with 8 bases in between. For the CDR3, the DNA is TGTGCCAGCAGCGCACAGGACACTGAAGCTTTCTTT. It translates to CASSAQDTEAFF. The variable domain in full, with the rest retrieved from reference TRBV2 and TRBJ1-1, is EPEVTQTPSHQVTQMGQEVILRCVPISNHLYFYWYRQILGQKVEFLVSFYNNEISEKSEIFDDQFSVERPDGSNFTLKIRSTKLEDSAMYFCASSAQDTEAFFGQGTRLTVV.

This clone was detected once. The gene calls are TRBV5-1 and TRBJ1-5; 7 bases agree with TRBD1. V shed 4 bases and J 5 bases; nucleotides not matched to a gene: 3. The CDR3 contains 13 residues. Germline V gene lookup returns CDR1 SGHRS and CDR2 YFSETQ. The CDR3 DNA sequence: TGCGCCAGCAGCCCCACAGGGGATCAGCCCCAGCATTTT. Translating it yields CASSPTGDQPQHF. The variable domain in full, completed from reference TRBV5-1 and TRBJ1-5, reads KAGVTQTPRYLIKTRGQQVTLSCSPISGHRSVSWYQQTPGQGLQFLFEYFSETQRNKGNFPGRFSGRQFSNSRSEMNVSTLELGDSALYLCASSPTGDQPQHFGDGTRLSIL.

V and J are TRBV9 and TRBJ1-4; 8 bases fit TRBD1. Trimming cost V 4 bases and J 5 bases; bases outside gene matches: 13. The CDR3 spans 17 residues. Germline assignment: CDR1 SGDLS and CDR2 YYNGEE. CDR3 sequence: CASSKRTGLGVNEKLFF. As DNA, the CDR3 is TGTGCCAGCAGCAAAAGGACAGGGTTGGGGGTGAATGAAAAACTGTTTTTT. Drawing the rest from reference TRBV9 and TRBJ1-4, the complete variable domain is DSGVTQTPKHLITATGQRVTLRCSPRSGDLSVYWYQQSLDQGLQFLIQYYNGEERAKGNILERFSAQQFPDLHSELNLSSLELGDSALYFCASSKRTGLGVNEKLFFGSGTQLSVL.

V gene TRBV5-1 combines with J gene TRBJ2-1; TRBD2 agrees at 15 bases. V was pared by 7 bases and J by 7 bases, with 6 bases of the junction left unmatched. Germline V gene lookup returns CDR1 SGHRS and CDR2 YFSETQ. This CDR3 has 15 residues. The CDR3 bases are TGCGCCAGCCTGGGACTAGCGGGGGGCATAAATGAGCAGTTCTTC. Amino acids: CASLGLAGGINEQFF.

The genes are TRBV7-9 and TRBJ2-3, with 9 nucleotides matching TRBD1. CDR1 is SEHNR and CDR2 is FQNEAQ in the germline V gene (reference sequence). The J segment lost 1 base and the V segment lost 5 bases, leaving 16 bases of the junction unmatched. The CDR3 is 19 residues long. CDR3 region: CASSHHLLRQGVGTDTQYF. For the CDR3, the DNA is TGTGCCAGCAGCCACCATCTCCTGCGACAGGGGGTCGGCACAGATACGCAGTATTTT.

The rearrangement uses TRBV2 and TRBJ2-3, with 10 bases matching TRBD2. V was pared by 6 bases and J by 4 bases, with 7 bases of the junction left unmatched. The CDR3 is made up of 15 amino acids. Germline values: CDR1 SNHLY, CDR2 FYNNEI. Written as DNA, the CDR3 is TGTGCCAGCAGCGTATCTGGGACTAGCGCAGATACGCAGTATTTT. Translation gives CASSVSGTSADTQYF.